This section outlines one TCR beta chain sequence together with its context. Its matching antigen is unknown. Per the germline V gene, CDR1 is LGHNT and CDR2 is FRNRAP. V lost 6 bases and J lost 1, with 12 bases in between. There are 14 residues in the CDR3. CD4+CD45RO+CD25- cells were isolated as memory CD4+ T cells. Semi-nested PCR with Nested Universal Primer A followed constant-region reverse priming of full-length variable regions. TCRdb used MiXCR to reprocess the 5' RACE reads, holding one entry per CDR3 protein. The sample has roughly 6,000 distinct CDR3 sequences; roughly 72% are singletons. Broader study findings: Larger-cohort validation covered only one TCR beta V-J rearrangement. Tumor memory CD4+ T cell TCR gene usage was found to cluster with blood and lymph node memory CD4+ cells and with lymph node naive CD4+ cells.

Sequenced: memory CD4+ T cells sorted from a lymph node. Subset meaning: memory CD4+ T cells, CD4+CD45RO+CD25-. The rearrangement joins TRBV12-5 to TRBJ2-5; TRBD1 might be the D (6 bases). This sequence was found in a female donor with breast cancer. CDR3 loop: CASGPGTTQETQYF. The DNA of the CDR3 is TGTGCTAGTGGCCCCGGGACAACCCAAGAGACCCAGTACTTC.